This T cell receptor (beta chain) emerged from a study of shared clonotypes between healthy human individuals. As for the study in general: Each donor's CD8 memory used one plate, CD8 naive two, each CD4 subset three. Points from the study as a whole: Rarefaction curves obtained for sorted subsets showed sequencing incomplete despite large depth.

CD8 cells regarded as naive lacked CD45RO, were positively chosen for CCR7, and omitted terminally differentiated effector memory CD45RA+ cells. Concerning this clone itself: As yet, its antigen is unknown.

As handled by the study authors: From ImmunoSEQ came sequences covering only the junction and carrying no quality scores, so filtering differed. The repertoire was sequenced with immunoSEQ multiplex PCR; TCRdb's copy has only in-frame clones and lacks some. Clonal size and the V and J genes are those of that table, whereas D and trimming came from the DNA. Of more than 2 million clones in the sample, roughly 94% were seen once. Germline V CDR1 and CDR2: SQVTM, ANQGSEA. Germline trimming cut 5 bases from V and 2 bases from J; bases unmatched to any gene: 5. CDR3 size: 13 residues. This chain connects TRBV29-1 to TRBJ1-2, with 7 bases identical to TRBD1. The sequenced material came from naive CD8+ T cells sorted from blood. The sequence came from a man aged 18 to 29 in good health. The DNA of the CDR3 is TGCAGCGTTCGTATAGGGGGCAACTATGGCTACACCTTC. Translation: CSVRIGGNYGYTF.